A single sample is the source of the 8 T cell receptor beta chains below, sequenced in a study of blood T cells in healthy people across ages (dated by TCRdb to 2015 to 2017). Library generation was performed with 5' RACE. The run used an Illumina HiSeq 2500. A second roughly 6 to 11 cycle PCR used a sample-barcoded 5' primer and a J-beta primer mix. The public sequencing data were trimmed at Q25 with fastp and processed into clonotypes with MiXCR by TCRdb, which kept only in-frame beta chains. Merged by CDR3 protein, the rows form single entries marked with the most common genes and DNA. The sample table contains 600,000 to 800,000 distinct CDR3 sequences; only one count was recorded for roughly half of them. Clones ranked in the top ten supply about 13% of the sample. Source material: blood. These receptors originate from an elderly woman in good health.

This clonotype was counted ten times or more. This chain links TRBV7-9 with TRBJ2-1; tentatively, D is TRBD1 (6 bases). CDR1 SEHNR and CDR2 FQNEAQ come from the germline V gene (reference sequence). This CDR3 has 13 residues. Deletions cut 3 bases from V and 12 bases from J, with 15 bases between. The CDR3 loop reads CASSFYRDEGQFF. CDR3 DNA: TGTGCCAGCAGCTTTTACAGGGACGAGGGGCAGTTCTTC.

The J gene is TRBJ2-1, the V gene TRBV28; D not resolved. This CDR3 region has 15 residues. The germline gives CDR1 MDHEN, CDR2 SYDVKM. Trimming stripped 7 bases from V and 0 bases from J, with 13 bases between. CDR3 DNA: TGTGCCAGCACGGCAGGCGGAAACTCCTACAATGAGCAGTTCTTC. It yields the protein CASTAGGNSYNEQFF.

Note on this clonotype: A single base separates this from a much larger clone, so it may be a read error. The rearrangement joins TRBV29-1 to TRBJ2-1, with a weak D call TRBD1 (5 bases). V lost 4 bases to trimming and J lost 10 bases, with 20 bases between them. Looked up from germline, CDR1 is SQVTM and CDR2 is ANQGSEA. This CDR3 has 14 amino acids. The CDR3 sequence: CSVAGHFPSYEQFF. In DNA, the CDR3 is TGCAGCGTTGCAGGACATTTCCCGTCCTACGAGCAGTTCTTC.

There are many counts of this clonotype. The chain uses TRBV12-3 or TRBV12-4 and TRBJ1-5; TRBD1 is a possible D gene (6 bases). V dropped 2 bases and J dropped 0 bases, with 11 bases sitting between them. The CDR3 spans 16 residues. The CDR3 region is CASSLRGDNSNQPQHF. CDR3 DNA: TGTGCCAGCAGTTTAAGGGGGGACAATAGCAATCAGCCCCAGCATTTT.

This clonotype has only a few counts. The gene calls are TRBV11-2 and TRBJ1-2; D perhaps matches TRBD1 (5 bases). The V end was cut by 7 bases, the J end by 4 bases, with 16 bases between. The V gene's germline CDR1 is SGHAT and CDR2 FQNNGV. CDR3 length equals 14 residues. The CDR3 sequence: CASTLTLGTYGYTF. In nucleotides, the CDR3 is TGTGCCAGCACCCTCACCCTTGGGACCTATGGCTACACCTTC.

Concerning this clonotype: This may be a read error, as it is one base from a much larger clone. The chain recombines TRBV7-8 with TRBJ2-7; D possibly corresponds to TRBD2 (6 bases). The CDR3 sequence is 14 residues long. Trimming took 8 bases from V and 2 from J, leaving 16 bases between them. Germline V gene data show CDR1 as SGHVS and CDR2 as FQNEAQ. The CDR3 protein is CASGLARGAYEQYF. Here the CDR3 DNA reads TGTGCCAGCGGTCTAGCGAGAGGGGCCTACGAGCAGTACTTC.

This clonotype was seen a handful of times. This chain uses TRBV12-3 or TRBV12-4 with TRBJ2-3, with 9 bases identical to TRBD2. The CDR3 is 18 residues long. The junction had 11 bases not matched to a gene; V was cut back by 3 bases and J by 1 base. CDR3 residues: CASSFRAGGLTGTDTQYF. CDR3 coding DNA: TGTGCCAGCAGTTTTCGGGCGGGGGGGCTAACTGGCACAGATACGCAGTATTTT.

CDR3 nucleotide sequence: TGTGCCAGCAGCCACCCAGGGGCTAAAACTGAAGCTTTCTTT. Protein: CASSHPGAKTEAFF. The chain has TRBV3-1 and TRBJ1-1, with a weak D call TRBD1 (6 bases). This CDR3 comprises 14 residues. The germline V and J ends were trimmed by 3 bases and 5 bases, with 13 bases remaining between them. Germline CDR1 is LGHDT and CDR2 is YNNKEL (reference sequence). Together with reference TRBV3-1 and TRBJ1-1, the CDR3 gives the full variable domain: DTAVSQTPKYLVTQMGNDKSIKCEQNLGHDTMYWYKQDSKKFLKIMFSYNNKELIINETVPNRFSPKSPDKAHLNLHINSLELGDSAVYFCASSHPGAKTEAFFGQGTRLTVV.